What follows is one T cell receptor (beta chain) and its context. The antigen is unknown. Primers: 60 Vbeta forward and 13 Jbeta reverse. In the authors' workflow: Counted up in a later analysis, unique TCR beta chains came to approximately 77 million, with around 11 million shared. Some clones are missing from TCRdb's copy, which holds only in-frame ones; the method was immunoSEQ multiplex PCR. V, J and clone size were drawn from that table, and D and trimming were deduced from the DNA. Of about 94,000 clones listed, around 8% are singletons. This sample is part of a study of cytomegalovirus exposure and HLA in healthy donors. Regarding the study as a whole: Other equally common chains were less clonally expanded than HLA-associated TCR beta chains, a later analysis showed. The authors confirmed in vitro that a few CMV-associated chains were specific for CMV antigens.

Germline V gene data show CDR1 as SGHRS and CDR2 as YFSETQ. CDR3 size: 12 residues. The V end was cut by 0 bases, the J end by 6 bases, with 6 bases between. The genes are TRBV5-1 and TRBJ1-1; no clear D. The sequencing sample was made of PBMCs. The sequence was obtained from a man in his fifties in good health and CMV-seronegative. CDR3 residues: CASSLDISEAFF. For the CDR3, the DNA is TGCGCCAGCAGCTTGGATATTTCTGAAGCTTTCTTT.